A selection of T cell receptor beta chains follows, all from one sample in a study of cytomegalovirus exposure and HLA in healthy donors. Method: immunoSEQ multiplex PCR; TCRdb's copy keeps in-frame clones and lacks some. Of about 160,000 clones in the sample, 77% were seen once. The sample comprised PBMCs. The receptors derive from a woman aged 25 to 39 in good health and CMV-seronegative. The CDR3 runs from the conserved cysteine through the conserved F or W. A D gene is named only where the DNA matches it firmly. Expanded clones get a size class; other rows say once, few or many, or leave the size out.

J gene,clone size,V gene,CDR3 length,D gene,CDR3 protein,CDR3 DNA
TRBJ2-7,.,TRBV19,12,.,CASSNLNYEQYF,TGTGCCAGTAGTAACCTAAACTACGAGCAGTACTTC
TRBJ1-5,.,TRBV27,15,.,CASSLSRRGNQPQHF,TGTGCCAGCAGTTTATCCCGCAGGGGCAATCAGCCCCAGCATTTT
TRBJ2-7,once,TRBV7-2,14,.,CASSLAGSAYEQYF,TGTGCCAGCAGCTTAGCGGGCAGTGCCTACGAGCAGTACTTC
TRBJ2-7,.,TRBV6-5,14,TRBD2,CASSSGSPPYEQYF,TGTGCCAGCAGTAGCGGGAGCCCTCCCTACGAGCAGTACTTC
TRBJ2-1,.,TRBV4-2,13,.,CASSQSPYNEQFF,TGTGCCAGCAGCCAATCTCCGTACAATGAGCAGTTCTTC
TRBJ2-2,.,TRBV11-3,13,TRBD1,CASGDRETGELFF,TGTGCCAGCGGAGACAGGGAAACCGGGGAGCTGTTTTTT
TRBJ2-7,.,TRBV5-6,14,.,CASSLGPGLYEQYF,TGTGCCAGCAGCTTGGGCCCAGGGTTGTACGAGCAGTACTTC
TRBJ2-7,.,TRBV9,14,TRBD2,CASSPSGASYEQYF,TGTGCCAGCAGCCCGAGCGGGGCCTCCTACGAGCAGTACTTC
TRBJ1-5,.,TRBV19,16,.,CASRRGGRVGNQPQHF,TGTGCCAGTCGCCGCGGGGGCAGGGTTGGCAATCAGCCCCAGCATTTT
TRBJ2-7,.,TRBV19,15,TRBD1,CASSIGGTGLYEQYF,TGTGCCAGTAGTATTGGGGGGACAGGGCTTTACGAGCAGTACTTC
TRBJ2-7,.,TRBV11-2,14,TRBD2,CASSLGLAGAEQYF,TGTGCCAGCAGCTTAGGACTAGCGGGAGCCGAGCAGTACTTC
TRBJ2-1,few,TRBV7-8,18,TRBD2,CASSGKGTSVPLGDEQFF,TGTGCCAGCAGCGGTAAAGGGACTAGCGTACCACTAGGGGATGAGCAGTTCTTC
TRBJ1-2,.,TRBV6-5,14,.,CASSQMRGHGGYTF,TGTGCCAGCAGCCAGATGCGGGGCCATGGTGGCTACACCTTC
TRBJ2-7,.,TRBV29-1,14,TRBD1,CSVRGQGGGYEQYF,TGCAGCGTAAGAGGACAGGGGGGTGGATACGAGCAGTACTTC
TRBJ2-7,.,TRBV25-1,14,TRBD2,CASSDPGTSGIQYF,TGTGCCAGCAGTGATCCCGGGACTAGCGGGATCCAGTACTTC
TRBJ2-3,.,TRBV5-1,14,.,CASSSPPTRDTQYF,TGCGCCAGCAGCTCCCCCCCTACCAGGGATACGCAGTATTTT
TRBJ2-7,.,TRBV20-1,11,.,CSARDVYEQYF,TGCAGTGCTAGAGATGTATACGAGCAGTACTTC
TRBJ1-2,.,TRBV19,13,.,CASTNRRVYGYTF,TGTGCCAGTACCAACCGGCGGGTGTATGGCTACACCTTC
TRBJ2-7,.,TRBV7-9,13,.,CASSPSAAYEQYF,TGTGCCAGCAGCCCTAGCGCTGCCTACGAGCAGTACTTC
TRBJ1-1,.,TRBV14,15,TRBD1,CASSQLQGADTEAFF,TGTGCCAGCAGCCAGTTACAGGGGGCCGACACTGAAGCTTTCTTT
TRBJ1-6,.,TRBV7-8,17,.,CASSLDQGSSYNSPLHF,TGTGCCAGCAGCTTAGACCAGGGAAGCTCCTATAATTCACCCCTCCACTTT
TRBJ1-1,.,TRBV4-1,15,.,CASSQAGRGSTEAFF,TGCGCCAGCAGCCAAGCGGGCAGGGGTAGCACTGAAGCTTTCTTT
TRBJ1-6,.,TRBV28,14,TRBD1,CASSYPTGESPLHF,TGTGCCAGCAGCTATCCGACAGGGGAATCACCCCTCCACTTT
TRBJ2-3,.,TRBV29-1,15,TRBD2,CSVDGTSYGPDTQYF,TGCAGCGTTGACGGGACTAGCTATGGACCAGATACGCAGTATTTT
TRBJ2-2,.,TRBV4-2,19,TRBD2,CASSQDRASGGARTGELFF,TGTGCCAGCAGCCAAGATCGGGCTAGCGGGGGGGCGAGGACCGGGGAGCTGTTTTTT
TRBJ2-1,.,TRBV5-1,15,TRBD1,CASSGQGGSYNEQFF,TGCGCCAGCAGCGGACAGGGTGGCTCCTACAATGAGCAGTTCTTC